This T cell receptor (beta chain) was found in a study of T cell responses to AZD1222 COVID-19 vaccine. General study points: At baseline, seropositivity was found in only 6 or 7 AZD1222 recipients.

Here immunoSEQ multiplex PCR was the method, and the copy in TCRdb shows in-frame clones only, minus some. Among approximately 100,000 clones listed, about nine tenths were seen once. On this clone itself: Its antigen is unknown.

The CDR3 runs to 16 residues. Trimming stripped 0 bases from V and 4 bases from J, with 10 bases between. Germline CDR1 LNHDA, CDR2 SQIVND (reference sequence). This clonotype was obtained from an adult in good health. This chain links TRBV19 with TRBJ1-6; perhaps TRBD1 as D (5 bases). Sequenced here: peripheral blood, sampled on day 0 of AZD1222 vaccination. CDR3 DNA: TGTGCCAGTAGTATAGATCCAGGGATGTATAATTCACCCCTCCACTTT. Translated, it gives CASSIDPGMYNSPLHF.